This entry lists 3 T cell receptor beta chains sequenced from one sample in a study of T cells in Graves' hyperthyroidism and ophthalmopathy. Amplification targeted TCR beta CDR3 regions from RNA transcripts. Carried out on the TCR CDR3, a first-round RT-PCR used the HTBI primer set. TCRdb called the multiplex PCR reads again in MiXCR, with one record for every CDR3 protein. Found here are about 710,000 distinct CDR3 sequences, 15% to 20% of them singletons; the top ten hold 8.4%. The specimen was blood. The receptor source for this set is a man younger than 35 with Graves' hyperthyroidism.

V gene TRBV6-2 or TRBV6-3 combines with J gene TRBJ2-7; 8 nucleotides align to TRBD1. Trimming cost V 2 bases and J 4 bases; bases outside gene matches: 10. In germline, CDR1 is MNHEY, CDR2 SVGEGT. The CDR3 is 16 amino acids. DNA for the CDR3: TGTGCCAGCAGTTACGCCCGGGACAGGTATGGGTACGAGCAGTACTTC. Protein sequence: CASSYARDRYGYEQYF.

The table lists this clonotype with many counts. V usage is TRBV24-1 and J usage is TRBJ2-7, with 10 nucleotides matching TRBD1. V dropped 4 bases and J dropped 1; count of bases not matched to a gene: 3. Germline lookup yields CDR1 KGHDR and CDR2 SFDVKD. CDR3 size: 15 residues. CDR3 coding DNA: TGTGCCACCAGTGACCCGGGACAGGGGTCCTACGAGCAGTACTTC. Its protein is CATSDPGQGSYEQYF.

This clonotype showed up many times. J is TRBJ1-5 and V is TRBV6-5; TRBD1 might be the D (5 bases). From germline, CDR1 is MNHEY and CDR2 SVGAGI. Trimming shortened V by 2 bases and J by 3 bases, and 8 bases separated the two germline ends. CDR3 length: 14 residues. CDR3 sequence reads: CASSYAGFNQPQHF. CDR3 sequence (DNA): TGTGCCAGCAGTTACGCAGGGTTCAATCAGCCCCAGCATTTT.